What follows is one T cell receptor (beta chain) and its context. The record originates from a study of blood T cell repertoires in COVID-19. Clones were read by immunoSEQ multiplex PCR, and TCRdb kept only the in-frame ones, dropping some. The sample includes tens of thousands of clones, more than 75% of them seen just once. Trimming took off 3 bases at V and 2 bases at J, with 12 bases between the two ends. Looked up from germline, CDR1 is SGHNT and CDR2 is YYREEE (reference sequence). The CDR3 has 16 amino acids. The chain employs TRBV5-4 and TRBJ2-6; perhaps TRBD1 as D (6 bases). The specimen sequenced was peripheral blood. This clonotype was sampled from a human donor in a cohort sampled during active COVID-19. The CDR3 sequence is CASSWQGSAGANVLTF. The CDR3 DNA is TGTGCCAGCAGCTGGCAGGGGTCCGCTGGGGCCAACGTCCTGACTTTC. Together with reference TRBV5-4 and TRBJ2-6, the CDR3 gives the full variable domain: ETGVTQSPTHLIKTRGQQVTLRCSSQSGHNTVSWYQQALGQGPQFIFQYYREEENGRGNFPPRFSGLQFPNYSSELNVNALELDDSALYLCASSWQGSAGANVLTFGAGSRLTVL.